The next 23 T cell receptor beta chains were all read from a single sample in a study of CXCR3-negative and CXCR3-positive naive CD8 T cells. Study-wide results and limits: Comparison of naive cells showed more hydrophobic TRB CDR3s in CXCR3-positive than in CXCR3-negative naive cells.

Researchers prepared the TRB cDNA libraries using 5' RACE with UMI labels. TCRdb reprocessed the 5' RACE reads, keeping one entry per CDR3 protein, no DNA. The sample holds around 84,000 distinct CDR3 sequences. Antigens for these TCRs are unknown. Sequencing was performed on naive CXCR3+ CD8+ T cells from blood. Described subset: CD45RO-CCR7+CD27+CD95- naive CD8+ T cells expressing CXCR3 (TNR3+). These receptors were obtained from a human donor in good health. Some clones in this sample may be carry-over from other donors' samples.

The gene calls are TRBV5-5 and TRBJ2-7; the TRBD1 assignment by TCRdb is unverifiable without DNA. Germline V lookup: CDR1 SGHKS, CDR2 YYEKEE (reference sequence). The CDR3 extends over 17 amino acids. The CDR3: CASSWGDLGQGAYEQYF. Complete variable domain (other parts from reference TRBV5-5 and TRBJ2-7): DAGVTQSPTHLIKTRGQQVTLRCSPISGHKSVSWYQQVLGQGPQFIFQYYEKEERGRGNFPDRFSARQFPNYSSELNVNALLLGDSALYLCASSWGDLGQGAYEQYFGPGTRLTVT.

The V gene is TRBV11-2, the J gene TRBJ1-5; TCRdb selects TRBD1, and the lack of DNA leaves this call unchecked. This CDR3 is 15 amino acids long. The germline gives CDR1 SGHAT, CDR2 FQNNGV. CDR3 amino acids: CASSLSQGSNQPQHF.

The CDR3 reads CASSQAGGGGRDTGELFF. The chain employs TRBV4-1 and TRBJ2-2; the D call of TRBD1 rests on TCRdb alone, since no DNA is present to check it. The CDR3 extends over 18 amino acids. Germline V gene sequence: CDR1 MGHRA, CDR2 YSYEKL.

The chain recombines TRBV25-1 with TRBJ2-5. Germline loops: CDR1 MGHDK, CDR2 SYGVNS. CDR3 length equals 14 residues. This CDR3 reads CASSVFGEQETQYF.

The chain employs TRBV6-2 or TRBV6-3 and TRBJ2-2; TCRdb's D call of TRBD1 is untestable without DNA. Germline loops: CDR1 MNHEY, CDR2 SVGEGT. The CDR3 is made up of 16 amino acids. This CDR3 is CAGSDDRVRFTGELFF.

The J gene is TRBJ2-4, the V gene TRBV10-3; TCRdb proposes TRBD2, but this gene call is untestable without DNA. CDR3 size: 19 residues. The germline CDR1 and CDR2 sequences are ENHRY and SYGVKD. CDR3 loop: CAISDLWTSGRKPKNIQYF.

V and J are TRBV28 and TRBJ2-1; the TRBD1 assignment by TCRdb is unverifiable without DNA. Germline V gene data show CDR1 as MDHEN and CDR2 as SYDVKM. The CDR3 totals 15 residues. The CDR3 loop reads CASSPGREIHNEQFF.

The rearrangement joins TRBV28 to TRBJ1-1. Germline assignment: CDR1 MDHEN and CDR2 SYDVKM. The CDR3 is 17 residues long. CDR3: CASNLGRRGEMNTEAFF.

The chain uses TRBV13 and TRBJ2-1. The CDR3 is 11 residues long. Per germline, CDR1 PRHDT and CDR2 FYEKMQ (reference sequence). The chain's CDR3 is CASSSFGEQFF.

The V gene is TRBV9, the J gene TRBJ1-2; TCRdb's D gene call, TRBD1, goes unchecked for lack of DNA. The CDR3 is 17 amino acids. Per germline, CDR1 SGDLS and CDR2 YYNGEE. CDR3 sequence reads: CASSDTGTANPNYGYTF.

The gene calls are TRBV10-2 and TRBJ1-2. Germline V lookup: CDR1 WSHSY, CDR2 SAAADI. The CDR3 spans 15 residues. The CDR3 protein is CASSPEVTSNYGYTF.

The genes are TRBV9 and TRBJ2-1; TCRdb indicates TRBD1, and absent DNA this call remains unverified. Germline CDR1 reads SGDLS; CDR2 reads YYNGEE. The CDR3 has 15 amino acids. The CDR3 loop is CASNKRGGEYNEQFF.

This chain uses TRBV14 with TRBJ1-1; TCRdb calls TRBD1, which cannot be checked without DNA. CDR1 SGHDN and CDR2 FVKESK come from the germline V gene. CDR3 size: 15 residues. The CDR3: CASSQIQGGDTEAFF. The variable domain in full, completed from reference TRBV14 and TRBJ1-1, reads EAGVTQFPSHSVIEKGQTVTLRCDPISGHDNLYWYRRVMGKEIKFLLHFVKESKQDESGMPNNRFLAERTGGTYSTLKVQPAELEDSGVYFCASSQIQGGDTEAFFGQGTRLTVV.

The chain is built from TRBV28 and TRBJ2-1; absent DNA, TCRdb's TRBD1 call cannot be checked. The CDR3 contains 16 residues. The germline CDR1 and CDR2 sequences are MDHEN and SYDVKM. The CDR3 region is CASSPNPGPSYNEQFF. The complete variable domain, with remaining parts taken from reference TRBV28 and TRBJ2-1, reads DVKVTQSSRYLVKRTGEKVFLECVQDMDHENMFWYRQDPGLGLRLIYFSYDVKMKEKGDIPEGYSVSREKKERFSLILESASTNQTSMYLCASSPNPGPSYNEQFFGPGTRLTVL.

The chain couples TRBV28 to TRBJ2-1; TCRdb's D call, TRBD2, is unchecked because there is no DNA. Germline V CDR1 and CDR2: MDHEN, SYDVKM. There are 15 residues in the CDR3. CDR3 region: CASSLAGTSYNEQFF.

The chain has TRBV7-9 and TRBJ2-1. CDR1 and CDR2 (germline): SEHNR, FQNEAQ (reference sequence). The CDR3 has 12 amino acids. CDR3 protein: CASSLEGNEQFF.

The chain is built from TRBV19 and TRBJ2-1; TCRdb selects TRBD2, and the lack of DNA leaves this call unchecked. This CDR3 is built from 14 residues. Germline V gives CDR1 LNHDA, CDR2 SQIVND (reference sequence). CDR3: CASKVAGNYNEQFF. Full variable domain (missing parts from reference TRBV19 and TRBJ2-1): DGGITQSPKYLFRKEGQNVTLSCEQNLNHDAMYWYRQDPGQGLRLIYYSQIVNDFQKGDIAEGYSVSREKKESFPLTVTSAQKNPTAFYLCASKVAGNYNEQFFGPGTRLTVL.

The CDR3 here is CASSYSLEAFF. The chain has TRBV6-2 or TRBV6-3 and TRBJ1-1. The CDR3 is 11 amino acids. Germline V CDR1 and CDR2: MNHEY, SVGEGT.

This chain joins TRBV5-6 and TRBJ2-1. The CDR3 is made up of 13 amino acids. Per the germline V gene, CDR1 is SGHDT and CDR2 is YYEEEE. CDR3 protein: CASSLGVGYEQFF.

The chain is built from TRBV12-3 or TRBV12-4 and TRBJ2-1; TCRdb outputs TRBD2, but without DNA this stays unchecked. The length of the CDR3 is 15 residues. This CDR3 is CASSFLAGGYNEQFF.

The gene calls are TRBV11-2 and TRBJ2-1; no DNA is available, so the TRBD2 call from TCRdb remains unchecked. CDR3 length: 13 residues. Germline-derived CDR1 and CDR2 are SGHAT and FQNNGV. This chain's CDR3 is CASSLRPLNEQFF.

The chain links TRBV7-6 to TRBJ1-1; as DNA is missing, the TRBD1 call by TCRdb cannot be tested. CDR1 and CDR2 (germline): SGHVS, FNYEAQ. The CDR3 has 14 residues. The CDR3 sequence is CASSLTGGDPEAFF.

The V gene is TRBV5-6, the J gene TRBJ2-1; TCRdb lists TRBD2, though no DNA is available to test this call. The CDR3 runs to 15 residues. The germline CDR1 and CDR2 sequences are SGHDT and YYEEEE. The CDR3 spells CASSSWTSGSGEQFF. The whole variable domain, filled in from reference TRBV5-6 and TRBJ2-1, reads DAGVTQSPTHLIKTRGQQVTLRCSPKSGHDTVSWYQQALGQGPQFIFQYYEEEERQRGNFPDRFSGHQFPNYSSELNVNALLLGDSALYLCASSSWTSGSGEQFFGPGTRLTVL.